This T cell receptor beta chain was identified during a study of T cells in Graves' hyperthyroidism and ophthalmopathy. RNA transcripts were the template for amplifying TCR beta CDR3 regions. The TCR CDR3 was amplified in a first-round RT-PCR using the HTBI primer set. TCRdb itself ran the multiplex PCR reads through MiXCR, one entry per CDR3 protein. Among under 700,000 distinct CDR3 sequences listed, roughly a sixth were seen once. The CDR3 is 16 residues long. CDR1 is MGHRA, CDR2 YSYEKL, per germline. The V gene lost 0 bases and the J gene lost 3 bases, with 12 bases spanning the gap. This clonotype was found a few times.

This sequence joins TRBV4-1 and TRBJ2-1; tentative D call: TRBD1 (6 bases). The source material was blood. The TCR originated in a woman between 18 and 30 years old with Graves' hyperthyroidism. The CDR3 protein is CASSQEVLGGYNEQFF. CDR3 in DNA: TGCGCCAGCAGCCAAGAGGTTTTAGGGGGCTACAATGAGCAGTTCTTC.